The 21 T cell receptor beta chains given below trace back to one sample, sequenced in a study of blood T cell repertoires in COVID-19. Sequencing was performed with immunoSEQ multiplex PCR; in TCRdb, only in-frame clones are kept and a portion is missing. The data contain approximately 35,000 clones, approximately 80% of them singletons. Sequencing was carried out using peripheral blood. All receptors derive from an older man with acute or convalescent COVID-19.

The gene calls are TRBV7-2 and TRBJ2-2; TRBD1 matches 8 bases. Germline CDR1 is SGHTA and CDR2 is FQGNSA. Trimming removed 5 bases from V and 5 bases from J; junction bases left unmatched: 16. The CDR3 is 18 amino acids. The CDR3: CASSAQLGRGRRTGELFF. In DNA, the CDR3 is TGTGCCAGCAGCGCCCAATTGGGCAGGGGGCGCCGGACCGGGGAGCTGTTTTTT.

This clone was seen only once. The CDR3 DNA follows: TGTGCCTGGACTCTCAGGGCCGGAGATTCGACCCTCCACTTT. Translating it yields CAWTLRAGDSTLHF. V usage is TRBV30 and J usage is TRBJ1-6; tentatively, D is TRBD1 (5 bases). The germline V and J ends were trimmed by 4 bases and 14 bases, with 21 bases remaining between them. The germline V gene encodes CDR1 GTSNPN and CDR2 SVGIG (reference sequence). This CDR3 has 14 residues.

The V gene is TRBV5-1, the J gene TRBJ1-2, with 10 nucleotides matching TRBD1. Trimming at V came to 4 bases and at J to 7 bases, leaving 13 bases not matched to a gene. The CDR3 totals 16 residues. Looked up from germline, CDR1 is SGHRS and CDR2 is YFSETQ. CDR3 sequence reads: CASSNTPTGGLRGYTF. The CDR3 nucleotides read TGCGCCAGCAGCAATACCCCGACAGGGGGCCTTCGTGGCTACACCTTC. Together with reference TRBV5-1 and TRBJ1-2, the CDR3 gives the full variable domain: KAGVTQTPRYLIKTRGQQVTLSCSPISGHRSVSWYQQTPGQGLQFLFEYFSETQRNKGNFPGRFSGRQFSNSRSEMNVSTLELGDSALYLCASSNTPTGGLRGYTFGSGTRLTVV.

The chain is built from TRBV18 and TRBJ2-6; a weak D match, TRBD2 (5 bases). Trimming stripped 0 bases from V and 2 bases from J, with 8 bases between. The CDR3 is made up of 16 amino acids. Looked up from germline, CDR1 is KGHSH and CDR2 is LQKENI. The CDR3 here is CASSPPLAPGANVLTF. As DNA, the CDR3 is TGTGCCAGCTCACCACCGCTAGCCCCTGGGGCCAACGTCCTGACTTTC.

V usage is TRBV11-3 and J usage is TRBJ2-5, with 9 bases fitting TRBD2. J was trimmed by 5 bases and V by 3 bases; bases with no gene match: 7. Germline CDR1 and CDR2: SGHNT and YENEEA. CDR3 length: 15 amino acids. The DNA for the CDR3 is TGTGCCAGCAGCTTTGGCGGGGGGGCCGGGGAGACCCAGTACTTC. Translated, it gives CASSFGGGAGETQYF.

This chain joins TRBV7-9 and TRBJ1-1; tentative D call: TRBD1 (5 bases). From germline, CDR1 is SEHNR and CDR2 FQNEAQ (reference sequence). CDR3 length equals 13 residues. V lost 6 bases and J lost 2, with 10 bases in between. The CDR3 DNA reads TGTGCCAGCAGTCTACAGGTAAACACTGAAGCTTTCTTT. Protein product: CASSLQVNTEAFF.

This chain joins TRBV12-3 or TRBV12-4 and TRBJ2-7, with TRBD1 as a possible D gene (5 bases). The germline V and J ends were trimmed by 6 bases and 6 bases, with 12 bases remaining between them. The CDR3 contains 12 residues. The CDR3 spells CASRRQGGEQYF. Written as DNA, the CDR3 is TGTGCCAGCAGGCGCCAGGGTGGCGAGCAGTACTTC.

This chain links TRBV30 with TRBJ2-7; perhaps TRBD2 as D (5 bases). Germline CDR1 reads GTSNPN; CDR2 reads SVGIG (reference sequence). The germline V and J ends were trimmed by 4 bases and 3 bases, with 13 bases remaining between them. CDR3 length equals 13 residues. The CDR3 region is CAWKPGIVYEQYF. The CDR3 DNA follows: TGTGCCTGGAAACCCGGGATAGTCTACGAGCAGTACTTC.

A remark on this clone: One end of the junction does not line up with germline, which may come from a read error. The rearrangement joins TRBV7-2 to TRBJ1-2; D possibly corresponds to TRBD1 (5 bases). CDR1 is SGHTA and CDR2 is FQGNSA in the germline V gene. The CDR3 contains 12 residues. DNA of the CDR3: TGTGCCAGCAGCTTAGGTCGGGGGACCGAACTCTTC. This codes for CASSLGRGTELF.

The chain combines TRBV7-2 with TRBJ1-3; D uncertain. Between the trimmed V and J ends, which lost 5 bases and 4 bases, there was a span of 6 bases. The CDR3 extends over 12 amino acids. In germline, CDR1 is SGHTA, CDR2 FQGNSA. For the CDR3, the DNA is TGTGCCAGCAGCCAAACAGGAAACACCATATATTTT. This translates into CASSQTGNTIYF.

The rearrangement uses TRBV19 and TRBJ1-3; 10 bases fit TRBD1. The CDR3 has 17 residues. CDR1 LNHDA and CDR2 SQIVND come from the germline V gene (reference sequence). Germline trimming cut 3 bases from V and 7 bases from J; bases unmatched to any gene: 12. The CDR3 protein is CASSMIGTGATGNTIYF. The CDR3 DNA is TGTGCCAGTAGTATGATTGGGACAGGGGCCACGGGCAACACCATATATTTT.

This clone was seen a single time. The chain recombines TRBV4-2 with TRBJ2-1; TRBD2 matches 8 bases. CDR1 is LGHNA and CDR2 is YNFKEQ in the germline V gene. The V and J ends lost 4 bases and 5 bases, in that order; junction bases with no gene match: 13. This CDR3 has 17 residues. CDR3 sequence: CASSPALVAGTHNEQFF. CDR3 sequence (DNA): TGTGCCAGCAGCCCCGCGTTGGTAGCGGGAACCCACAATGAGCAGTTCTTC.

The J gene is TRBJ2-1, the V gene TRBV27; TRBD2 is a possible D gene (5 bases). The CDR3 loop spans 16 amino acids. Germline CDR1 MNHEY, CDR2 SMNVEV (reference sequence). Deletions cut 4 bases from V and 5 bases from J, with 18 bases between. The CDR3 here is CASSSRTRGANNEQFF. The CDR3 DNA follows: TGTGCCAGCAGTTCCCGGACTCGCGGAGCCAACAATGAGCAGTTCTTC.

As regards this clone: The DNA is omitted, as the CDR3 cannot be located on it reliably, and the CDR3 follows TCRdb's listing. V gene TRBV29-1 combines with J gene TRBJ2-3; the table's D call of TRBD2 was not tested on the DNA. Germline values: CDR1 SQVTM, CDR2 ANQGSEA. From its first to its last residue, the CDR3 has 13 amino acids. CDR3 protein: CSVGGGALVSRYF.

The CDR3 protein is CASRATSGGRTDTQYF. CDR3 sequence (DNA): TGTGCCAGCAGAGCGACTAGCGGGGGGAGAACAGATACGCAGTATTTT. The chain links TRBV2 to TRBJ2-3; the match to TRBD2 covers 13 bases. The V gene end was trimmed by 6 bases and the J gene end by 3 bases; junction bases not matched to a gene: 6. CDR1 is SNHLY, CDR2 FYNNEI, per germline. The CDR3 loop spans 16 amino acids.

This clone occurred once. The chain combines TRBV10-3 with TRBJ2-7; D gene ambiguous. Trimming removed 2 bases at V and 5 bases at J, with 4 bases between. Germline-derived CDR1 and CDR2 are ENHRY and SYGVKD. The CDR3 runs to 11 residues. DNA of the CDR3: TGTGCCATCAGTGAGAGAGACGAGCAGTACTTC. This codes for CAISERDEQYF.

This sequence joins TRBV20-1 and TRBJ2-1; tentatively, D is TRBD1 (6 bases). The CDR3 has 14 residues. Germline CDR1 DFQATT, CDR2 SNEGSKA (reference sequence). V shed 3 bases and J shed 3 bases, with 12 bases lying between them. CDR3 loop: CSASVLQGYNEQFF. The DNA for the CDR3 is TGCAGTGCTAGTGTCCTACAGGGCTACAATGAGCAGTTCTTC.

The chain combines TRBV18 with TRBJ2-7, with D unclear. The CDR3 runs 12 residues. The V end was cut by 6 bases, the J end by 4 bases, with 10 bases between. Germline V gives CDR1 KGHSH, CDR2 LQKENI. The CDR3 sequence is CASSLDTYEQYF. In DNA, the CDR3 is TGTGCCAGCTCGCTTGACACATACGAGCAGTACTTC.

For this clone: This specimen includes other DNA sequences encoding the same CDR3. This chain connects TRBV20-1 to TRBJ2-3; 7 nucleotides align to TRBD2. The V gene end was trimmed by 3 bases and the J gene end by 0 bases; junction bases not matched to a gene: 0. This CDR3 comprises 13 residues. Looked up from germline, CDR1 is DFQATT and CDR2 is SNEGSKA (reference sequence). The CDR3: CSASSGSTDTQYF. The CDR3 region has the DNA TGCAGTGCTAGTAGCGGGAGCACAGATACGCAGTATTTT.

V and J are TRBV11-2 and TRBJ2-2; possibly TRBD2 for D (6 bases). The CDR3 is 15 amino acids. Germline CDR1 and CDR2: SGHAT and FQNNGV. V was clipped by 2 bases and J by 3 bases, with 10 bases between them. CDR3 residues: CASSLTGVYTGELFF. The DNA for the CDR3 is TGTGCCAGCAGCTTAACGGGGGTCTACACCGGGGAGCTGTTTTTT.

The DNA of the CDR3 is TGTGCCAGCAGCCAAGAAGTAGAGAGCGGGACTTCCCAAGAGACCCAGTACTTC. Encoded protein: CASSQEVESGTSQETQYF. The rearrangement joins TRBV3-1 (or the pseudogene TRBV3-2) to TRBJ2-5, with TRBD2 matching over 7 bases. The V segment lost 0 bases and the J segment 1 base; nucleotides outside the gene matches: 11. Per germline, CDR1 LGHDT and CDR2 YNNKEL (reference sequence). The CDR3 covers 18 residues.